The 14 T cell receptor beta chains presented below share a single source sample, sequenced in a study of OX40 agonist ivuxolimab in advanced cancers. Assay: immunoSEQ multiplex PCR; the TCRdb copy retains only in-frame clones and omits some. This table has 57,000 or so clones, 86% appearing once. The source material was CD4+ or CD8+ T cells sorted from blood, sampled in a trial of the OX40 agonist ivuxolimab. The receptor source for this set is an adult with an advanced solid tumor such as melanoma, head and neck, liver or kidney cancer.

V gene TRBV6-4 combines with J gene TRBJ1-2, with 9 bases identical to TRBD1. Per the germline V gene, CDR1 is MRHNA and CDR2 is SNTAGT. CDR3 length equals 14 residues. The J segment lost 3 bases and the V segment lost 6 bases, leaving 5 bases of the junction unmatched. DNA for the CDR3: TGTGCCAGCAGCAAGGACAGGGGTGACTATGGCTACACCTTC. It yields the protein CASSKDRGDYGYTF.

This clone was counted a few times. This sequence joins TRBV5-5 and TRBJ2-5; 7 nucleotides match TRBD1. Trimming removed 4 bases from V and 3 bases from J; junction bases left unmatched: 3. Germline V gene sequence: CDR1 SGHKS, CDR2 YYEKEE (reference sequence). There are 13 residues in the CDR3. CDR3 in amino acids: CASSPQGEETQYF. Written as DNA, the CDR3 is TGTGCCAGCAGCCCCCAGGGGGAAGAGACCCAGTACTTC.

V and J are TRBV7-9 and TRBJ1-2, with D hard to call. Germline assignment: CDR1 SEHNR and CDR2 FQNEAQ (reference sequence). V was shortened by 2 bases and J by 7 bases, with 8 bases between the two germline ends. CDR3 size: 12 residues. In DNA, the CDR3 is TGTGCCAGCAGCTTACAGGAAGGTGGCTACACCTTC. Protein: CASSLQEGGYTF. Full variable domain (remainder filled in from reference TRBV7-9 and TRBJ1-2): DTGVSQNPRHKITKRGQNVTFRCDPISEHNRLYWYRQTLGQGPEFLTYFQNEAQLEKSRLLSDRFSAERPKGSFSTLEIQRTEQGDSAMYLCASSLQEGGYTFGSGTRLTVV.

V is TRBV5-4 and J is TRBJ2-2; no definite D call. CDR3 length: 15 amino acids. Germline V gene lookup returns CDR1 SGHNT and CDR2 YYREEE (reference sequence). Trimming left V 5 bases short and J 3 bases short, with 14 bases between. This chain's CDR3 is CASSPTARDTGELFF. The CDR3 nucleotides are TGTGCCAGCAGTCCGACGGCCCGGGACACCGGGGAGCTGTTTTTT.

The chain recombines TRBV2 with TRBJ1-2; D gene ambiguous. Trimming stripped 1 base from V and 0 bases from J, with 12 bases between. The CDR3 covers 16 residues. Looked up from germline, CDR1 is SNHLY and CDR2 is FYNNEI. CDR3 amino acids: CASSEVVGRANYGYTF. CDR3 bases: TGTGCCAGCAGTGAAGTCGTGGGCAGAGCTAACTATGGCTACACCTTC.

The J gene is TRBJ2-3, the V gene TRBV4-1, with TRBD2 identical over 10 bases. Germline assignment: CDR1 MGHRA and CDR2 YSYEKL. Trimming at V came to 0 bases and at J to 6 bases, leaving 21 bases not matched to a gene. The CDR3 has 21 residues. As DNA, the CDR3 is TGCGCCAGCAGCCAAGATGTGCCCCGCGGTTTGAAGCGGGGGGGCCGGGATACGCAGTATTTT. Protein product: CASSQDVPRGLKRGGRDTQYF.

The chain couples TRBV6-5 to TRBJ2-4, with TRBD1 identical over 8 bases. The CDR3 runs 14 residues. From germline, CDR1 is MNHEY and CDR2 SVGAGI. The V gene end was trimmed by 6 bases and the J gene end by 2 bases; junction bases not matched to a gene: 3. The CDR3 loop is CASRRQGSKNIQYF. The DNA of the CDR3 is TGTGCCAGCAGACGACAGGGGTCCAAAAACATTCAGTACTTC.

V gene TRBV29-1 combines with J gene TRBJ2-2; 7 nucleotides agree with TRBD2. V trimming: 5 bases; J trimming: 0 bases; junction bases outside the gene matches: 9. CDR1 and CDR2 from the germline V gene are SQVTM and ANQGSEA. This CDR3 region has 16 residues. CDR3 protein: CSVQPGLKSNTGELFF. The CDR3 DNA reads as TGCAGCGTTCAACCGGGACTAAAGTCGAACACCGGGGAGCTGTTTTTT.

The chain combines TRBV5-1 with TRBJ1-1, with D perhaps matching TRBD1 (5 bases). This CDR3 comprises 14 residues. Trimming stripped 1 base from V and 1 base from J, with 8 bases between. Germline V gives CDR1 SGHRS, CDR2 YFSETQ. CDR3 sequence (DNA): TGCGCCAGCAGCTTGAACGGGGGGAACACTGAAGCTTTCTTT. It specifies CASSLNGGNTEAFF.

The chain recombines TRBV6-4 with TRBJ2-3; TRBD2 might be the D (5 bases). V lost 4 bases, J lost 1 base, and 12 bases lay in between. From germline, CDR1 is MRHNA and CDR2 SNTAGT. There are 15 residues in the CDR3. CDR3 amino acids: CASSATLARTDTQYF. The CDR3 coding sequence is TGTGCCAGCAGTGCTACTCTAGCCCGCACAGATACGCAGTATTTT.

The chain couples TRBV10-3 to TRBJ1-2; D not resolved. The CDR3 totals 13 residues. The V end was cut by 3 bases, the J end by 5 bases, with 10 bases between. CDR1 ENHRY and CDR2 SYGVKD come from the germline V gene. The CDR3, as DNA: TGTGCCATCAGTGATTCCTACACTTATGGCTACACCTTC. Its protein product is CAISDSYTYGYTF.

The chain has TRBV5-1 and TRBJ2-3; D is possibly TRBD2 (6 bases). CDR1 and CDR2 (germline): SGHRS, YFSETQ. CDR3 length equals 17 residues. The V gene lost 0 bases and the J gene lost 7 bases, with 21 bases spanning the gap. This CDR3 is CASSLALGTHELNTQYF. The CDR3 DNA reads TGCGCCAGCAGCTTGGCCCTAGGGACTCACGAACTGAATACGCAGTATTTT.

The chain joins TRBV19 to TRBJ1-1; 9 bases are shared with TRBD1. CDR1 is LNHDA, CDR2 SQIVND, per germline (reference sequence). The CDR3 consists of 16 residues. The trim removed 5 bases at V and 5 bases at J, leaving 12 bases unmatched. Here the CDR3 DNA reads TGTGCCAGTAGTCCCGGCCCGGGACAGGGTGTGACTGAAGCTTTCTTT. It is translated as CASSPGPGQGVTEAFF.

J is TRBJ1-4 and V is TRBV2, with 9 bases that match TRBD1. With 4 bases clipped from V and 8 bases from J, the junction kept 5 bases outside the gene matches. Germline CDR1 SNHLY, CDR2 FYNNEI. CDR3 size: 14 residues. The CDR3 nucleotides are TGTGCCAGCAGTGGAGGGGACAGGGTAGAAAAACTGTTTTTT. Its protein product is CASSGGDRVEKLFF.